This T cell receptor (beta chain) was documented in a study of T cells in Graves' hyperthyroidism and ophthalmopathy. Amplification of TCR beta CDR3 regions used RNA as the template. With the HTBI primer set, the TCR CDR3 went through a first round of RT-PCR. From the multiplex PCR reads, TCRdb called clonotypes with MiXCR, one entry per CDR3 protein. The sample includes under 450,000 distinct CDR3 sequences, approximately 14% of them seen just once. The germline V and J ends were trimmed by 5 bases and 1 base, with 23 bases remaining between them. Germline V gene lookup returns CDR1 SGHAT and CDR2 FQNNGV. This CDR3 is built from 18 residues.

The sequenced sample consisted of blood. The chain combines TRBV11-2 with TRBJ2-5, with D maybe TRBD1 (7 bases). This TCR derives from a woman younger than 35 with Graves' hyperthyroidism. The CDR3 DNA reads TGTGCCAGCAGCCCATTTATTAGGACAGGAGGGAGCCAAGAGACCCAGTACTTC. Its translation: CASSPFIRTGGSQETQYF.